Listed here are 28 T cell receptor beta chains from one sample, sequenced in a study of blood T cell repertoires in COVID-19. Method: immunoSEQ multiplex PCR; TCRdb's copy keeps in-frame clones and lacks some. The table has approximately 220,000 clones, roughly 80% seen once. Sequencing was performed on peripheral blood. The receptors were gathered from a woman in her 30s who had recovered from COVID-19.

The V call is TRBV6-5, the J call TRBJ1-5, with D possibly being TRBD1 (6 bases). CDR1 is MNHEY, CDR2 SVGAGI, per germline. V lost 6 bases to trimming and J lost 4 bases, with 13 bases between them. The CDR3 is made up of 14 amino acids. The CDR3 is CASRTGTSNQPQHF. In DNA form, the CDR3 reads TGTGCCAGCAGGACCGGGACATCAAATCAGCCCCAGCATTTT.

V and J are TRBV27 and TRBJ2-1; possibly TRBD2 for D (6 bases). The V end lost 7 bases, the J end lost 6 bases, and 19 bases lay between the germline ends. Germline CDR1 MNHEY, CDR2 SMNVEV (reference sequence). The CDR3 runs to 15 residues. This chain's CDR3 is CASTGGGPRGNEQFF. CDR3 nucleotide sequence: TGTGCCAGCACCGGGGGTGGGCCACGGGGCAATGAGCAGTTCTTC.

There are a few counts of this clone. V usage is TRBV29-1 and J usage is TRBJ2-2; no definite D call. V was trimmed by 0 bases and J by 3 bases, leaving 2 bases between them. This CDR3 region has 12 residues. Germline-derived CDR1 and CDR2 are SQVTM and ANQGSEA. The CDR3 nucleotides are TGCAGCGTTGAAGACTACACCGGGGAGCTGTTTTTT. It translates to CSVEDYTGELFF.

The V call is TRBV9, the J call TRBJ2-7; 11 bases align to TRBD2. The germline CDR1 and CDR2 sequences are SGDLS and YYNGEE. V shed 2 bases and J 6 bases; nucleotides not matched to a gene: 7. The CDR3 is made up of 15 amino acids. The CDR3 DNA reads TGTGCCAGCAGCGTCGCTGGGACTAGCGGCATCGAGCAGTACTTC. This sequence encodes CASSVAGTSGIEQYF.

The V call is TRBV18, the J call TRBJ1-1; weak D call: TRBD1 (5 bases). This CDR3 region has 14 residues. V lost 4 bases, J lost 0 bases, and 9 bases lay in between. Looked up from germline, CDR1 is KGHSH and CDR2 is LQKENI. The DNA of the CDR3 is TGTGCCAGCTCACTCGGGGGGATGAACACTGAAGCTTTCTTT. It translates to CASSLGGMNTEAFF.

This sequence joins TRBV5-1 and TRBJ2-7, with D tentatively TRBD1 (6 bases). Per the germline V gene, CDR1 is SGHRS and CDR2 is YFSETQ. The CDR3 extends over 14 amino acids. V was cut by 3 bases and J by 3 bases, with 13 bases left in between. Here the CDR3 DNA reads TGCGCCAGCAGCTATGGTTTACAGGGCTACGAGCAGTACTTC. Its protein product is CASSYGLQGYEQYF.

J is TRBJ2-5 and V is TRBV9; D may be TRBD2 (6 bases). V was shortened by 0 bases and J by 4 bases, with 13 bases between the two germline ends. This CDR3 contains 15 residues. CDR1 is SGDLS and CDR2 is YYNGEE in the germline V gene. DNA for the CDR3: TGTGCCAGCAGCGTAGCTGGGGCGGGATCAGAGACCCAGTACTTC. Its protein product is CASSVAGAGSETQYF.

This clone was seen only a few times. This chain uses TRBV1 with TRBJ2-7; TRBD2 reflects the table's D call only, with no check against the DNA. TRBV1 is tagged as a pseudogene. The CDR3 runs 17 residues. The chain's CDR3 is CTSSHLEGLAGSYEQYF. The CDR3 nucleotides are TGCACCAGCAGCCACCTGGAGGGACTAGCGGGATCCTACGAGCAGTACTTC.

The CDR3 nucleotides are TGTGCCATCAGTGAGTCTGGCGGGAGATTGACCCAGTACTTC. Translated, it gives CAISESGGRLTQYF. The chain employs TRBV10-3 and TRBJ2-5; TRBD2 matches at 7 bases. V lost 0 bases to trimming and J lost 7 bases; unmatched junction nucleotides: 5. This CDR3 is built from 14 residues. Germline V gene data show CDR1 as ENHRY and CDR2 as SYGVKD.

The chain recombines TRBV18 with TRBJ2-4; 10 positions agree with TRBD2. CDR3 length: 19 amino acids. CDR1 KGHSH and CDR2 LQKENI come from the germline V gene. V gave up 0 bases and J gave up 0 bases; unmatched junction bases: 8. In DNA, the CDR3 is TGTGCCAGCTCACCACCCGCACTAGCGGGGAGGGTAGCCAAAAACATTCAGTACTTC. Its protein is CASSPPALAGRVAKNIQYF. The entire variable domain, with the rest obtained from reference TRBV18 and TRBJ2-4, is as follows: NAGVMQNPRHLVRRRGQEARLRCSPMKGHSHVYWYRQLPEEGLKFMVYLQKENIIDESGMPKERFSAEFPKEGPSILRIQQVVRGDSAAYFCASSPPALAGRVAKNIQYFGAGTRLSVL.

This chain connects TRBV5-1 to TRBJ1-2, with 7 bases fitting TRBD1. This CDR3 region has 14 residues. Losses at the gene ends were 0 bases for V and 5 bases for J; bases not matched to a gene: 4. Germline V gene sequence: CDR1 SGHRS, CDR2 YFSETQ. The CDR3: CASSLEGQTYGYTF. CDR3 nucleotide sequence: TGCGCCAGCAGCTTGGAGGGACAGACTTATGGCTACACCTTC. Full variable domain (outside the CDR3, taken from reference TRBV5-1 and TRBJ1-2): KAGVTQTPRYLIKTRGQQVTLSCSPISGHRSVSWYQQTPGQGLQFLFEYFSETQRNKGNFPGRFSGRQFSNSRSEMNVSTLELGDSALYLCASSLEGQTYGYTFGSGTRLTVV.

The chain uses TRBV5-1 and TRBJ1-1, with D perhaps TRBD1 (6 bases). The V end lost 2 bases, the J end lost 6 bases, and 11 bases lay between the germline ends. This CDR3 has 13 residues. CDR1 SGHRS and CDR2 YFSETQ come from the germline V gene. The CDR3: CASSFNREPEAFF. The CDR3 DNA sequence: TGCGCCAGCAGCTTCAACAGGGAACCTGAAGCTTTCTTT. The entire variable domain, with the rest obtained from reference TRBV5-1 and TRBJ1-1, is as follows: KAGVTQTPRYLIKTRGQQVTLSCSPISGHRSVSWYQQTPGQGLQFLFEYFSETQRNKGNFPGRFSGRQFSNSRSEMNVSTLELGDSALYLCASSFNREPEAFFGQGTRLTVV.

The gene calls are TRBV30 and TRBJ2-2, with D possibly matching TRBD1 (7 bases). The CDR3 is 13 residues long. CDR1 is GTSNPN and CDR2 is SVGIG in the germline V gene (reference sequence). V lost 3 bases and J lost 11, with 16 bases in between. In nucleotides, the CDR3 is TGTGCCTGGAGCGCAGGGGGGCCCGTTGAGCTGTTTTTT. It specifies CAWSAGGPVELFF.

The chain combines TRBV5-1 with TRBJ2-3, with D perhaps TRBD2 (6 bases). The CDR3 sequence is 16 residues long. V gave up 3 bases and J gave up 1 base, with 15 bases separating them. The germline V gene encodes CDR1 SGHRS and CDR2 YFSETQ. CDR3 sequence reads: CASSSRAGGGTDTQYF. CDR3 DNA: TGCGCCAGCAGCTCAAGGGCAGGCGGGGGCACAGATACGCAGTATTTT.

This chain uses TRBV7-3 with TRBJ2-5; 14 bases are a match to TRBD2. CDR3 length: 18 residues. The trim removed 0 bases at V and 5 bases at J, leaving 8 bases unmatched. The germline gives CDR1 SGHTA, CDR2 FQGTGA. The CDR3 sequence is CASSLTQGTSGSAETQYF. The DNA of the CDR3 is TGTGCCAGCAGCTTAACACAGGGGACTAGCGGGAGTGCCGAGACCCAGTACTTC.

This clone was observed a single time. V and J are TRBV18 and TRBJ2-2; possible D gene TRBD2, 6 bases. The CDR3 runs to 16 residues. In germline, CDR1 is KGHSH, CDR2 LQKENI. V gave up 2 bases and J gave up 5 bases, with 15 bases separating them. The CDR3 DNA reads TGTGCCAGCTCACCAGGGCAGACTAGGACGACCGGGGAGCTGTTTTTT. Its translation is CASSPGQTRTTGELFF.

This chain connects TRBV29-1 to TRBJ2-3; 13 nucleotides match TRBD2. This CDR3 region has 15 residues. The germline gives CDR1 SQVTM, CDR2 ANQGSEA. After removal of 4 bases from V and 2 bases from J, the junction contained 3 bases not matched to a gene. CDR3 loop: CSVGGTSGTTDTQYF. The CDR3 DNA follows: TGCAGCGTTGGCGGGACTAGCGGGACCACAGATACGCAGTATTTT.

The CDR3 is CASRSSRQGPNSPLHF. CDR3 DNA sequence: TGTGCCAGCAGGTCCTCCAGACAGGGGCCGAATTCACCCCTCCACTTT. V is TRBV4-2 and J is TRBJ1-6; 8 bases match TRBD1. With V trimmed by 6 bases and J by 7 bases, 11 bases remained unmatched. Looked up from germline, CDR1 is LGHNA and CDR2 is YNFKEQ. CDR3 length: 16 amino acids.

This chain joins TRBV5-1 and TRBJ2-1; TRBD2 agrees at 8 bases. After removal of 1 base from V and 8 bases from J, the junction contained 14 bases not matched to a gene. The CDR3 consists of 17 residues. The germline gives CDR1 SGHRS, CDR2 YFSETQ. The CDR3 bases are TGCGCCAGCAGCTTGTCGGTGGGCCTAGCGGGTAGTTATGAGCAGTTCTTC. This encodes CASSLSVGLAGSYEQFF.

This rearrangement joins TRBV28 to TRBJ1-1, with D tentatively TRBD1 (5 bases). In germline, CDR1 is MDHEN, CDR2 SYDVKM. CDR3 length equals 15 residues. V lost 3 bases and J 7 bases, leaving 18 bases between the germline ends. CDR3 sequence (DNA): TGTGCCAGCAGTTTTGCCGATGGCCAGGGCAATGAAGCTTTCTTT. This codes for CASSFADGQGNEAFF.

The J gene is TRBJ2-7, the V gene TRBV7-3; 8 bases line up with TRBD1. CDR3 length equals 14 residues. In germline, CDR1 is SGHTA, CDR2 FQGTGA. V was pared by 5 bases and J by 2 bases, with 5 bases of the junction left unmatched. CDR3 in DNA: TGTGCCAGCAGCCCCGGACAGGGACCCTACGAGCAGTACTTC. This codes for CASSPGQGPYEQYF.

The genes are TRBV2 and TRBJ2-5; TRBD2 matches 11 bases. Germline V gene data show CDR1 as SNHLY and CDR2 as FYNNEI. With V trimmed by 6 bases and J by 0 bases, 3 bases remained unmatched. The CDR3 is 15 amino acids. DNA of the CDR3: TGTGCCAGCAGGCCGGGACTAGCGGACCAAGAGACCCAGTACTTC. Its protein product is CASRPGLADQETQYF.

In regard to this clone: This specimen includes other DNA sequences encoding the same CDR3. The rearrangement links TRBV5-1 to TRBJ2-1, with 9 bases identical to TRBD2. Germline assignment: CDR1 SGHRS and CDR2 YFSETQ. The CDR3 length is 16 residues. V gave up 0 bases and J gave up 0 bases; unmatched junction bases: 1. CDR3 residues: CASSLASGASYNEQFF. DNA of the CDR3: TGCGCCAGCAGCTTGGCTAGCGGGGCCTCCTACAATGAGCAGTTCTTC.

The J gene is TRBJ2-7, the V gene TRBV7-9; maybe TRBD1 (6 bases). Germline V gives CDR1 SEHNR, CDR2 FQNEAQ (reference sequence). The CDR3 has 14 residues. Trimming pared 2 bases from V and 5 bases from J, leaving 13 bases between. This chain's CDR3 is CASSLLQGLDEQYF. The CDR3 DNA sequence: TGTGCCAGCAGCTTATTGCAGGGGTTGGACGAGCAGTACTTC.

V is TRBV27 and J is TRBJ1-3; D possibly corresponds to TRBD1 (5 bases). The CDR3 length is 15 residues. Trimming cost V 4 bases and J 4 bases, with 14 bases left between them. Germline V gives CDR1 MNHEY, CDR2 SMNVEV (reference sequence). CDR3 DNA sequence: TGTGCCAGCAGTTCTGACAGCCTGCGAGGAAACACCATATATTTT. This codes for CASSSDSLRGNTIYF.

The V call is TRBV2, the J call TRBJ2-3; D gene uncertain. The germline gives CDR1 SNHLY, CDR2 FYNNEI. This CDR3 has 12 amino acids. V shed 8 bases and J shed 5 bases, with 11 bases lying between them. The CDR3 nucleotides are TGTGCCAGCTTATGGTACGGAGATACGCAGTATTTT. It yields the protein CASLWYGDTQYF.

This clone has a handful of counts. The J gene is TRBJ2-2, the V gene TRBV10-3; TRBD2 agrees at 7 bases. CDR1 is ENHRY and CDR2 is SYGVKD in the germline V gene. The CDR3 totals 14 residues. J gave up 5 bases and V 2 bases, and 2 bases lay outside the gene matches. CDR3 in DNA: TGTGCCATCAGTGAGCAGGGAGGGACCGGGGAGCTGTTTTTT. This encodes CAISEQGGTGELFF.

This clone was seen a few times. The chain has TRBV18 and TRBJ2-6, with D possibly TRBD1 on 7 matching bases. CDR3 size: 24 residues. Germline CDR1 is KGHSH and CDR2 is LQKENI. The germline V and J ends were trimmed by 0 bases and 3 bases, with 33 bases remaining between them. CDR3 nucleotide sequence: TGTGCCAGCTCACCACCTGAAACCACGCGCCCCCTAGACAGGGTGGAGGGTGGGGCCAACGTCCTGACTTTC. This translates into CASSPPETTRPLDRVEGGANVLTF.